The entry below gives a single TCR beta chain sequence along with its context. This table comes from immunoSEQ multiplex PCR, and its TCRdb copy is limited to in-frame clones, with some not included. Of roughly 680,000 clones detected, over 55% appear once; the ten largest clones hold less than 2%. Trimming pared 2 bases from V and 0 bases from J, leaving 18 bases between. CDR3 length: 18 amino acids. From germline, CDR1 is MDHEN and CDR2 SYDVKM. These data are taken from a study of shared clonotypes between healthy human individuals. Sequences were obtained from memory CD4+ T cells sorted from blood. The sample's subset: CD45RA-negative fraction. This clonotype was sampled from a woman in her 30s in good health. The V gene is TRBV28, the J gene TRBJ2-3; D uncertain. The CDR3 region has the DNA TGTGCCAGCAGTTTAGGCCTACTCTCCGGAGCCAGCACAGATACGCAGTATTTT. Its translation is CASSLGLLSGASTDTQYF.